This TCR beta chain was documented in a study of blood T cell repertoires in COVID-19 (dated by TCRdb to the early 2020s). Study-level background: Samples covering the acute and convalescent phases of COVID-19 were provided by collaborators in the United States, Italy and Spain. Where HLA class I and class II types were available, the types were taken from metadata supplied by the sample provider, not from assay-based typing. Samples came from the ongoing ImmuneRACE study (first 160 participants) plus 1,254 subjects from 6 global collaborators. Sample metadata almost always included a de-identified subject ID, COVID-19 status, age in years and sex. The material from the prospective study consisted of cDNA or gDNA derived from T cells, B-cell-depleted T cells, or PBMCs. The dataset comprised deeply sampled blood TCRbeta repertoires from subjects exposed to, actively infected with, or recovered from COVID-19. A freely available public database, intended as a resource for researchers studying the immune response to SARS-CoV-2, is where the repertoires were released. On the study overall, not on this receptor specifically: The amount of clinical and demographic metadata varied by source and participant and was provided uncurated.

Collaborating institutions collected whole blood in K2EDTA tubes following their own protocols. Collaborator samples were shipped for TCRbeta analysis as frozen whole blood, isolated PBMCs, or DNA extracted from either sample type. Sequences SGHRS (CDR1) and YFSETQ (CDR2) are obtained from the germline V gene. Its CDR3 holds 15 amino acids, cysteine through phenylalanine. Just the 45-base CDR3 DNA is kept, in frame starting at base 1. Trimming costs V 1 base and J 8 bases, and their ends lie 18 bases apart. TCRbeta CDR3 regions were amplified from genomic DNA by means of the immunoSEQ Assay, a bias-controlled multiplex PCR. Processing in the source paper ran as follows. Within the assay, amplification of reference gene primers was used to estimate how many nucleated cells each sample contained. To quantify the absolute abundance of each unique TCRbeta CDR3 rearrangement, sequence reads were collapsed and filtered. For each sample, productive Simpson clonality was calculated as the square root of Simpson's diversity index across productive rearrangements. TCRdb obtained this table from immuneACCESS and retained in-frame rearrangements with V and J assigned. These tables miss some clones; where compared with another copy, unresolved V genes account for less than half of the shortfall, and the remainder is unexplained. For V, J and clone size, that table is used; D and trimming come from the DNA. The sample profile shows around 250,000 clones; about 80% of them were found once. The top ten clones comprise 8.6% of the sample.

As concerns this clone: This clone's antigen is unknown. There are no base qualities to consult, and no much larger clone falls within one base.

The sample comprised peripheral blood. The source is a human donor in a cohort sampled during active COVID-19. The rearranged chain carries TRBV5-1 and TRBJ1-2; the D gene identity is not certain. The CDR3 sequence is CASSLRLQQQSGYTF. The bases are TGCGCCAGCAGCTTGCGTCTACAGCAGCAATCCGGCTACACCTTC.